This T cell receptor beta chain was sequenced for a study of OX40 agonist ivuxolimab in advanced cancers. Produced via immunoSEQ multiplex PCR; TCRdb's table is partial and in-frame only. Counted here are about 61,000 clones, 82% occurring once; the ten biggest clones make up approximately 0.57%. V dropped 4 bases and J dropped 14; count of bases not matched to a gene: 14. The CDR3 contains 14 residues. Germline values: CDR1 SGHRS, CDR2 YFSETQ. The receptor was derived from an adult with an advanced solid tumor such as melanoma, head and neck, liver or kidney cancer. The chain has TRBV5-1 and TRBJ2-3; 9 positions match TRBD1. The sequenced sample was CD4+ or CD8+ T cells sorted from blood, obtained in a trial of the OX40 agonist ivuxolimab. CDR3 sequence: CASSPSGTGRIGYF. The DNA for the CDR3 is TGCGCCAGCAGCCCTTCCGGGACAGGGCGGATAGGGTATTTT.